These T cell receptor beta chains were read from a single sample in a study of blood T cell repertoires in COVID-19. The data were produced by immunoSEQ multiplex PCR, yet TCRdb's version contains in-frame clones alone and is incomplete. The table lists fewer than 110,000 clones, more than 70% of them singletons. The specimen sequenced was peripheral blood. The receptor set was obtained from a man aged 35-49 years with active or convalescent COVID-19. CDR3s include the opening cysteine and the closing phenylalanine or tryptophan. Fields, in order: V gene, J gene, D gene, clone size, CDR3 protein. D genes are given only for firm matches. Size is omitted from some rows. Given values are once, few, many or a class for expanded clones.

TRBV7-2	TRBJ2-7	NA	NA	CASSLGAGVSFYEQYF
TRBV4-2	TRBJ1-1	NA	NA	CASSQDSWGMNTEAFF
TRBV9	TRBJ1-1	NA	NA	CASSLGPGITEAFF
TRBV30	TRBJ1-6	NA	NA	CAWSRQGSVLGSPLHF
TRBV7-9	TRBJ1-1	NA	NA	CASSLTTVGSEAFF
TRBV6-5	TRBJ1-1	NA	NA	CASSYSKATGTEAFF
TRBV27	TRBJ2-1	NA	once	CASSPGGGTAIFYNEQFF
TRBV6-5	TRBJ1-4	TRBD1	once	CASRIGQVNNEKLFF
TRBV7-8	TRBJ2-1	NA	NA	CASSLATAWGLGGDNEQFF
TRBV7-2	TRBJ2-3	TRBD2	NA	CASSALAGTNTDTQYF
TRBV18	TRBJ2-2	TRBD1	NA	CASSPLSGTGHTGELFF
TRBV30	TRBJ2-7	TRBD1	NA	CAWRGTGTGGGQYF
TRBV13	TRBJ2-5	NA	NA	CASSPPLQSETQYF
TRBV6-2/TRBV6-3	TRBJ1-5	NA	once	CASSYAGVGQPQHF
TRBV9	TRBJ2-3	NA	NA	CASSPGGVTDTQYF
TRBV28	TRBJ2-7	NA	NA	CASSRGGFEQYF
TRBV3-1/TRBV3-2	TRBJ2-7	TRBD2	few	CASSPRTSGTGGEQYF
TRBV19	TRBJ1-1	TRBD1	NA	CASVIGGTGMNTEAFF
TRBV28	TRBJ2-5	NA	NA	CASSVLNQETQYF
TRBV29-1	TRBJ2-3	TRBD1	NA	CSVEMRQGADTQYF
TRBV7-9	TRBJ1-2	TRBD1	NA	CASIGQGGYGYTF
TRBV27	TRBJ1-5	TRBD1	NA	CASSSGGMNQPQHF
TRBV19	TRBJ2-7	NA	once	CASSPLGGGNTLGQYF
TRBV5-1	TRBJ2-7	TRBD2	NA	CASSRLAGVLYEQYF
TRBV5-4	TRBJ2-2	TRBD1	NA	CASSRTGQGPAGELFF
TRBV24-1	TRBJ2-1	TRBD2	NA	CATRAGGWDEQFF
TRBV5-3	TRBJ1-1	NA	few	CARSFHVVGRERHTEAFF
TRBV13	TRBJ2-1	TRBD1	NA	CASSWTGLNEQFF
TRBV7-2	TRBJ1-5	TRBD1	once	CASHRGGNQPQHF
TRBV9	TRBJ1-2	TRBD1	NA	CASNSQGAEGYGYTF
TRBV5-4	TRBJ1-2	NA	NA	CASSLDSGYGYTF
TRBV6-5	TRBJ1-4	TRBD1	few	CASRPGGAANEKLFF
TRBV6-2/TRBV6-3	TRBJ1-1	NA	few	CASSQQSNTEAFF
TRBV7-3	TRBJ2-1	TRBD2	NA	CASSSGLAPYNEQFF
TRBV29-1	TRBJ2-4	NA	NA	CSAHLWTTFLAKNIQYF
TRBV2	TRBJ2-7	TRBD2	NA	CASRHGGLAGVLSYEQYF
TRBV28	TRBJ2-1	TRBD2	NA	CASTSGTYNEQFF
TRBV6-2/TRBV6-3	TRBJ1-2	TRBD1	once	CASSFGQGLPYGYTF
TRBV4-2	TRBJ2-3	TRBD2	NA	CASSQSTGGQSDTQYF
TRBV14	TRBJ1-2	NA	NA	CASSQGSNPYLYGYTF
TRBV11-2	TRBJ2-1	TRBD2	NA	CASSPRTSSNEQFF